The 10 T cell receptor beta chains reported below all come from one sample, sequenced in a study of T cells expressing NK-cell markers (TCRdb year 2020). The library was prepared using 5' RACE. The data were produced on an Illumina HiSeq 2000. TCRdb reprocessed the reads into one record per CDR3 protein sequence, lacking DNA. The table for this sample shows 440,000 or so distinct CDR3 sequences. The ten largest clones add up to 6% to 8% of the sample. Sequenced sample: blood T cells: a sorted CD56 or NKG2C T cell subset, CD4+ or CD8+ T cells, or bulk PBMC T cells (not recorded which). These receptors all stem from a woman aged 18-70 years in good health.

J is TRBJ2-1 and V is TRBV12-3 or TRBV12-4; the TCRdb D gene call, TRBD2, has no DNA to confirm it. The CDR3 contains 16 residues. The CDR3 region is CASLRARGILHNEQFF.

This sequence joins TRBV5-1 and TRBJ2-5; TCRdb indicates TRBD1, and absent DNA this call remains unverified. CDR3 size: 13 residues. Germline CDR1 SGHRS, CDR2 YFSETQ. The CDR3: CASSLTGFETQYF.

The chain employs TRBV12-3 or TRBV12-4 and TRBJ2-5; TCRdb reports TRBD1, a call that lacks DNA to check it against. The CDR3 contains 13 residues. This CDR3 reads CASRRGAQETQYF.

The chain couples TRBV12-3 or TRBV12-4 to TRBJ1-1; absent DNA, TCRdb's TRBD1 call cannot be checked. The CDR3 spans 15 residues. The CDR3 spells CASSDGEGALTEAFF.

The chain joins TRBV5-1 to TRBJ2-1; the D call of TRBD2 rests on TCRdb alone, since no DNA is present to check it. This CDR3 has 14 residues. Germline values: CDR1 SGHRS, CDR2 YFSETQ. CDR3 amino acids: CASSLGPVVNEQFF.

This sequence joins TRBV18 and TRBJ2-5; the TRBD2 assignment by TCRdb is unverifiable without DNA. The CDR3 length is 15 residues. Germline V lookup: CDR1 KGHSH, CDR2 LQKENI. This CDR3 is CASSPDSGGLGTQYF.

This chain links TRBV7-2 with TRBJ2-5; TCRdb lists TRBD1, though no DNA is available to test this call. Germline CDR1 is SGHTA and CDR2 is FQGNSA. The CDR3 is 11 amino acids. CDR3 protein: CASRQAETQYF.

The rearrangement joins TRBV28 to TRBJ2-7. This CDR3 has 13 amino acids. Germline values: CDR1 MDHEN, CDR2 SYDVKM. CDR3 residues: CASTRFRSYEQYF.

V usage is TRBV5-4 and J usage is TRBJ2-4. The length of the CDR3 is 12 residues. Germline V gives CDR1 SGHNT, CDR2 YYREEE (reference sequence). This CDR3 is CASSRDRNIQYF.

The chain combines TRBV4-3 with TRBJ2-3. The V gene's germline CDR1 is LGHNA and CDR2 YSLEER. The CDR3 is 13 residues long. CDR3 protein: CASSQDFPDTQYF.